A selection of T cell receptor beta chains follows, all from one sample in a study of read filtering for tumor transcriptome and immune sequencing. TCRdb analysed the reads with MiXCR anew, one entry per CDR3 protein. The data show tens of thousands of distinct CDR3 sequences, more than 20% seen once. The specimen sequenced was a population of CD138-negative cells sorted from bone marrow. The origin of the receptors is a donor aged 40 or over with multiple myeloma. Both conserved end residues are part of each CDR3. A D gene is named only where the DNA matches it firmly. Where a row states a size, it is once, few, many or the class of an expanded clone; other rows omit it.

TRBV7-2,TRBJ2-1,TRBD1,many,TGTGCCAGCAGCTTGATGGGGACAGGGGCGAACAGTGAGCAGTTCTTC,CASSLMGTGANSEQFF
TRBV18,TRBJ1-3,NA,few,TGTGCCAGCTCACCAGTCTCCGACACCATATATTTT,CASSPVSDTIYF
TRBV24-1,TRBJ2-1,NA,many,TGTGCCACCAGTGGCTTGTCTAGCCTCTCCTACAATGAGCAGTTCTTC,CATSGLSSLSYNEQFF
TRBV19,TRBJ1-5,TRBD1,NA,TGTGCCAGTAGTAATACAGGGGGGGGTCAGCCCCAGCATTTT,CASSNTGGGQPQHF
TRBV28,TRBJ2-3,NA,many,TGTGCCAGCAGTTTATGGCACACAGATACGCAGTATTTT,CASSLWHTDTQYF
TRBV28,TRBJ1-1,NA,many,TGTGCCAGCAGGAACAGGGAGGGTTTGAACACTGAAGCTTTCTTT,CASRNREGLNTEAFF
TRBV28,TRBJ2-2,TRBD1,many,TGTGCCAGCAGTACCGGGACAGAGAACACCGGGGAGCTGTTTTTT,CASSTGTENTGELFF
TRBV5-1,TRBJ2-3,NA,NA,TGCGCCAGCAGCTTGGCCCCAGCTAGCACAGATACGCAGTATTTT,CASSLAPASTDTQYF
TRBV27,TRBJ2-1,TRBD1,many,TGTGCCAGCAGTTCCATATCAGGGGGCGAAGAGCAGTTCTTC,CASSSISGGEEQFF
TRBV29-1,TRBJ2-3,NA,many,TGCAGCGTCACCGGGGACACGAGCGCAGATACGCAGTATTTT,CSVTGDTSADTQYF
TRBV6-5,TRBJ2-1,NA,many,TGTGCCAGCAGTTTAGGACACGACTCCTACAATGAGCAGTTCTTC,CASSLGHDSYNEQFF
TRBV20-1,TRBJ2-1,NA,many,TGCAGTGCTAGCGCGAATAATGAGCAGTTCTTC,CSASANNEQFF
TRBV20-1,TRBJ2-3,TRBD2,many,TGCAGTGCTAGACTAGCGGGAGTCTCAGATACGCAGTATTTT,CSARLAGVSDTQYF
TRBV10-3,TRBJ2-1,TRBD2,many,TGTGCCATCAGTGAGCGCGGGAGTAGGAATGAGCAGTTCTTC,CAISERGSRNEQFF
TRBV7-9,TRBJ2-1,NA,many,TGTGCCAGCAGCTCCCGTCGAGCCTATGAGCAGTTCTTC,CASSSRRAYEQFF
TRBV9,TRBJ1-1,NA,NA,TGTGCCAGCAGCGTAAGTGCTGACACTGGAGCTTTCTTT,CASSVSADTGAFF
TRBV11-2,TRBJ2-7,NA,many,TGTGCCAGCAGCCCGGGACCAAGCTCCTACGAGCAGTACTTC,CASSPGPSSYEQYF
TRBV7-8,TRBJ1-2,NA,NA,TGTGCCAGCAGCCCAGCCCTCCAGGGCGTCGGCTACACCTTC,CASSPALQGVGYTF
TRBV28,TRBJ2-1,TRBD2,few,TGTGCCAGCAGTGGTCCTACCAGCGGGGGGGCCAGGTACAATGAGCAGTTCTTC,CASSGPTSGGARYNEQFF
TRBV27,TRBJ2-2,TRBD2,few,TGTGCCAGCACCCGTAGCGGGGCCGGGGAGCTGTTTTTT,CASTRSGAGELFF
TRBV4-2,TRBJ2-5,NA,NA,TGTGCCAGCAGCCAAGGTAACCGGGAGCAAGAGACCCAGTACTTC,CASSQGNREQETQYF
TRBV28,TRBJ2-3,NA,NA,TGTGCCAGCAGTTCTCGGAGAGGGGGCACAGATACGCAGTATTTT,CASSSRRGGTDTQYF
TRBV18,TRBJ1-1,NA,NA,TGTGCCAGCTCACCAGAGTCCGGAGCTAGGACTGAAGCTTTCTTT,CASSPESGARTEAFF
TRBV19,TRBJ2-1,TRBD1,NA,TGTGCCAGTAGTATACAGGGGGCGAGGTACAATGAGCAGTTCTTC,CASSIQGARYNEQFF
TRBV20-1,TRBJ2-7,TRBD2,many,TGCAGTGCCAGAACGTGGGGACTAACGATTGGCGGTTCCTACGAGCAGTACTTC,CSARTWGLTIGGSYEQYF
TRBV19,TRBJ1-1,NA,many,TGTGCCAGTAGTTTACAGGGAACTGAAGCTTTCTTT,CASSLQGTEAFF
TRBV11-2,TRBJ2-1,TRBD1,medium-sized,TGTGCCAGCAGGCCGGGACAGCCTTTCAATGAGCAGTTCTTC,CASRPGQPFNEQFF
TRBV25-1,TRBJ1-1,TRBD1,few,TGTGCCAGCAGTTATACGCGGGACAGGGGGCGCGAAGGTACTGAAGCTTTCTTT,CASSYTRDRGREGTEAFF
TRBV19,TRBJ1-5,NA,NA,TGTGCCAGTAGTCTTGGGGGGGGCGGAGGTCAGCCCCAGCATTTT,CASSLGGGGGQPQHF
TRBV11-2,TRBJ2-1,NA,medium-sized,TGTGCCAGCAGCCGACAATCGCCTAATTCCTACAATGAGCAGTTCTTC,CASSRQSPNSYNEQFF
TRBV12-3/TRBV12-4,TRBJ1-6,NA,many,TGTGCCAGCACCGCGGGGTTCGGGGTACTCTTT,CASTAGFGVLF
TRBV29-1,TRBJ1-5,TRBD1,NA,TGCAGCGTTGGGGACAGGGTCAATCAGCCCCAGCATTTT,CSVGDRVNQPQHF
TRBV20-1,TRBJ2-2,NA,many,TGCAGTGCTCCCCCCCCTTACGGGGGTTACGGGGAGCTGTTTTTT,CSAPPPYGGYGELFF
TRBV3-1,TRBJ2-5,NA,few,TGTGCCACCGCACCCAGCCAAGAGACCCAGTACTTC,CATAPSQETQYF
TRBV7-9,TRBJ2-2,TRBD2,many,TGTGCCAGCAGCGGACTAGCAGACACCGGGGAGCTGTTTTTT,CASSGLADTGELFF
TRBV4-1,TRBJ2-1,TRBD2,many,TGCGCCAGCAGCCAAGAAGGGCTAGCGGGGGAATACAATGAGCAGTTCTTC,CASSQEGLAGEYNEQFF
TRBV12-3/TRBV12-4,TRBJ1-1,NA,NA,TGTGCCAGCAGTTTAATGATGAACACTGAAGCTTTCTTT,CASSLMMNTEAFF
TRBV28,TRBJ1-1,TRBD1,NA,TGTGCCAGCAGAAAACTCACAGGGGGCAAAGCTTTCTTT,CASRKLTGGKAFF
TRBV28,TRBJ2-5,NA,many,TGTGCCAGCAGTAACGGTTTTAGGATGAAGACCCAGTACTTC,CASSNGFRMKTQYF